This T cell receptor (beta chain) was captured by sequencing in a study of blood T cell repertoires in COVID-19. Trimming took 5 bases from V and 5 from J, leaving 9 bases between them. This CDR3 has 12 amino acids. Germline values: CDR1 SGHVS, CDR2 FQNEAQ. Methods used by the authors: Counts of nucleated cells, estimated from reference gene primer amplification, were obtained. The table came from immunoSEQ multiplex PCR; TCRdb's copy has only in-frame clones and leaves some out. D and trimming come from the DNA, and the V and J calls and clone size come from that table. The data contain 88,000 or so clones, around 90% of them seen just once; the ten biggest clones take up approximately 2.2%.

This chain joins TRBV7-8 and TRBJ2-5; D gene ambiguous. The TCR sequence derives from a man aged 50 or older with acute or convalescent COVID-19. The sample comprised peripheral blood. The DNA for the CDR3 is TGTGCCAGCAGCCCTGCCGGGGAGACCCAGTACTTC. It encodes CASSPAGETQYF.